The clone carrying this T cell receptor beta chain was recorded many times. Its antigen remains unknown. TCRdb reprocessed the 5' RACE reads with MiXCR, giving one entry per CDR3 protein. The table records some 660,000 distinct CDR3 sequences, 8.5% to 9.5% of them present only once. With V trimmed by 1 base and J by 9 bases, 4 bases remained unmatched. This CDR3 spans 14 amino acids. The data originate from a study of identical twins. Overall study findings and caveats: Invariant MAIT and iNKT cells could partly confound zero-insertion analyses.

These data were also filed under a second study, of yellow fever vaccine responses in identical twins.

The V gene is TRBV12-3 or TRBV12-4, the J gene TRBJ2-1, with 9 positions matching TRBD1. The material sequenced was PBMCs. This receptor was obtained from a woman aged 18 to 35 in good health. CDR3 bases: TGTGCCAGCAGTTTAGGACAGGGGGATGGTGAGCAGTTCTTC. This sequence encodes CASSLGQGDGEQFF.